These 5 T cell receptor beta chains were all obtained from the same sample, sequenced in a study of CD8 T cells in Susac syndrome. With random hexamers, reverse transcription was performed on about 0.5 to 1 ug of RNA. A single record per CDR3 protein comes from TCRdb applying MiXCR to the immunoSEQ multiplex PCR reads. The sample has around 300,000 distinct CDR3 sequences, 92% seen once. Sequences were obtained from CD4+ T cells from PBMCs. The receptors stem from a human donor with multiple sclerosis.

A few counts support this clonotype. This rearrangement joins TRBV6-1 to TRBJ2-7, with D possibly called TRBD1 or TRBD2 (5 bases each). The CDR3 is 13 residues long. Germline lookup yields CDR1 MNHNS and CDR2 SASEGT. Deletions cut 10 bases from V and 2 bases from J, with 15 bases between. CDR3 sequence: CAILRDGPYEQYF. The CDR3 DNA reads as TGTGCCATCCTCCGGGACGGACCCTACGAGCAGTACTTC.

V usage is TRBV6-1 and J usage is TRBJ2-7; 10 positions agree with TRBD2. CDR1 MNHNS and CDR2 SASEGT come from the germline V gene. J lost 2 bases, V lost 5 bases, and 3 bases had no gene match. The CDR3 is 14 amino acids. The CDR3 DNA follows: TGTGCCAGCAGTTCGACTAGCGGGCCCTACGAGCAGTACTTC. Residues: CASSSTSGPYEQYF.

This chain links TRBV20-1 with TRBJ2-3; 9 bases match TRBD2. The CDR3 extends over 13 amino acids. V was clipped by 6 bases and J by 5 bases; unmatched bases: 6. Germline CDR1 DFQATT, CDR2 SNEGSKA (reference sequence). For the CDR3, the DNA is TGCAGTGCCGTAGCGGGAGAGATAGATACGCAGTATTTT. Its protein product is CSAVAGEIDTQYF.

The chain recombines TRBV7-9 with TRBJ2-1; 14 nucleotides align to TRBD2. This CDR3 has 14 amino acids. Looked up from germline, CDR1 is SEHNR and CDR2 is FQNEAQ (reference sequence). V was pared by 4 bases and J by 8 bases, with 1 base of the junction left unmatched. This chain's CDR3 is CASSSTSGRDEQFF. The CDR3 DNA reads TGTGCCAGCAGCTCGACTAGCGGGAGGGATGAGCAGTTCTTC. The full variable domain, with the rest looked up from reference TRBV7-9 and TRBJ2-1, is DTGVSQNPRHKITKRGQNVTFRCDPISEHNRLYWYRQTLGQGPEFLTYFQNEAQLEKSRLLSDRFSAERPKGSFSTLEIQRTEQGDSAMYLCASSSTSGRDEQFFGPGTRLTVL.

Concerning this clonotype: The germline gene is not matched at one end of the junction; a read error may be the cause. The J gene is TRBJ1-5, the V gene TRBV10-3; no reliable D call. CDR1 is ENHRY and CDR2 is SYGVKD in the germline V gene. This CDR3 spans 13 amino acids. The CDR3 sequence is CAISEQSSQPQHF. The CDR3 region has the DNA TGTGCCATCAGTGAGCAGAGCAGTCAGCCCCAGCATTTT.